Presented here are 12 T cell receptor beta chains from one specimen sequenced in a study of blood T cell repertoires in COVID-19. Clones were read by immunoSEQ multiplex PCR, and TCRdb kept only the in-frame ones, dropping some. The sample lists 96,000 or so clones, roughly 90% seen once, with 2.5% to 3.5% in the top ten. The sequencing input was peripheral blood. All receptors come from a woman of 80 years or more with acute or convalescent COVID-19.

The chain joins TRBV25-1 to TRBJ2-7; 7 nucleotides align to TRBD1. J was trimmed by 1 base and V by 2 bases; bases with no gene match: 11. This CDR3 comprises 17 residues. Germline values: CDR1 MGHDK, CDR2 SYGVNS. CDR3 in DNA: TGTGCCAGCAGTGAAATTGGCTCTTGGACAGGATCCTACGAGCAGTACTTC. Its protein is CASSEIGSWTGSYEQYF.

The gene calls are TRBV28 and TRBJ2-1; perhaps TRBD2 as D (6 bases). Germline V gene sequence: CDR1 MDHEN, CDR2 SYDVKM. This CDR3 is 12 amino acids long. With 3 bases removed from V and 9 bases from J, the gap between germline ends came to 9 bases. The CDR3 sequence: CASSLLGGEQFF. The CDR3 DNA reads as TGTGCCAGCAGTTTGTTGGGGGGTGAGCAGTTCTTC.

The genes are TRBV7-3 and TRBJ2-1, with 9 bases lining up with TRBD1. V shed 5 bases and J 2 bases; nucleotides not matched to a gene: 4. Germline V lookup: CDR1 SGHTA, CDR2 FQGTGA. The CDR3 extends over 15 amino acids. This CDR3 reads CASSRGQGAYNEQFF. The DNA of the CDR3 is TGTGCCAGCAGCCGGGGACAGGGAGCCTACAATGAGCAGTTCTTC.

This chain joins TRBV5-1 and TRBJ2-7; 9 bases match TRBD2. The CDR3 spans 15 residues. Germline CDR1 SGHRS, CDR2 YFSETQ. The ends lost 6 bases at V and 7 bases at J; junction bases unmatched: 14. CDR3 in DNA: TGCGCCAGCACCCCCACGGCGGGAGGGCCGGATGAGCAGTACTTC. It specifies CASTPTAGGPDEQYF.

The genes are TRBV10-3 and TRBJ1-2; unclear D gene. V was trimmed by 7 bases and J by 7 bases, leaving 19 bases between them. From germline, CDR1 is ENHRY and CDR2 SYGVKD. The CDR3 contains 14 residues. CDR3 in DNA: TGTGCCATCACCTATGAGGGTAGTGTGGGTGGCTACACCTTC. It codes for CAITYEGSVGGYTF.

This chain connects TRBV10-3 to TRBJ1-5; tentatively, D is TRBD1 (6 bases). The V and J ends lost 10 bases and 1 base respectively, with 17 bases between them. The germline gives CDR1 ENHRY, CDR2 SYGVKD. The CDR3 loop spans 15 amino acids. CDR3 nucleotides: TGTGCCACGTCTGACAGGATTTACAGCAATCAGCCCCAGCATTTT. Translated: CATSDRIYSNQPQHF.

This sequence joins TRBV4-3 and TRBJ1-1; TRBD1 matches at 8 bases. After removal of 1 base from V and 3 bases from J, the junction contained 4 bases not matched to a gene. The CDR3 sequence is 15 residues long. CDR1 and CDR2 from the germline V gene are LGHNA and YSLEER. CDR3 amino acids: CASSQVTGEYTEAFF. Here the CDR3 DNA reads TGCGCCAGCAGCCAAGTGACAGGGGAGTACACTGAAGCTTTCTTT.

The rearrangement uses TRBV28 and TRBJ1-4; D might be TRBD1 (6 bases). This CDR3 comprises 13 residues. Germline-derived CDR1 and CDR2 are MDHEN and SYDVKM. Trimming left V 3 bases short and J 8 bases short, with 10 bases between. CDR3: CASSLHREEKLFF. In DNA form, the CDR3 reads TGTGCCAGCAGTTTGCACAGGGAAGAAAAACTGTTTTTT.

The genes are TRBV5-1 and TRBJ2-1; 10 nucleotides align to TRBD1. Germline V gene data show CDR1 as SGHRS and CDR2 as YFSETQ. The CDR3 sequence is 19 residues long. V lost 4 bases to trimming and J lost 4 bases; unmatched junction nucleotides: 17. The CDR3 loop reads CASSPRGGQGMKGYNEQFF. CDR3 in DNA: TGCGCCAGCAGCCCCCGGGGGGGACAGGGGATGAAGGGGTACAATGAGCAGTTCTTC.

This rearrangement joins TRBV18 to TRBJ1-2; TRBD1 matches at 10 bases. The germline CDR1 and CDR2 sequences are KGHSH and LQKENI. The CDR3 extends over 14 amino acids. V lost 6 bases and J lost 3; bases outside the gene matches: 4. The CDR3 region has the DNA TGTGCCAGCTCCCTTGGACAGGGGGACTATGGCTACACCTTC. Protein sequence: CASSLGQGDYGYTF.

This clone showed up just once. The J gene is TRBJ2-1, the V gene TRBV7-2; D may be TRBD1 (5 bases). Looked up from germline, CDR1 is SGHTA and CDR2 is FQGNSA. The CDR3 runs 13 residues. V lost 1 base to trimming and J lost 6 bases, with 7 bases between them. The CDR3 reads CASSLVDTNEQFF. The CDR3 region has the DNA TGTGCCAGCAGCTTAGTGGACACCAATGAGCAGTTCTTC. Complete variable domain (other parts from reference TRBV7-2 and TRBJ2-1): GAGVSQSPSNKVTEKGKDVELRCDPISGHTALYWYRQSLGQGLEFLIYFQGNSAPDKSGLPSDRFSAERTGGSVSTLTIQRTQQEDSAVYLCASSLVDTNEQFFGPGTRLTVL.

The V gene is TRBV29-1, the J gene TRBJ1-1; D is undetermined. The V gene lost 7 bases and the J gene lost 5 bases, with 17 bases spanning the gap. The CDR3 is 13 amino acids. From germline, CDR1 is SQVTM and CDR2 ANQGSEA. CDR3 sequence (DNA): TGCAGCGGAACGACAATTCCGGGGACTGAAGCTTTCTTT. Encoded protein: CSGTTIPGTEAFF.